What follows describes a single T cell receptor (beta chain). This sample is part of a study of blood T cell repertoires in COVID-19. Looking at the study overall: Spain, Italy and the United States supplied samples that represented acute and convalescent COVID-19.

Source study methods: Scientists estimated how many nucleated cells there were by amplifying reference gene primers. The protocol was immunoSEQ multiplex PCR, while the TCRdb copy is restricted to in-frame clones and leaves out a portion. Clonal size and the V and J genes are those of that table, whereas D and trimming came from the DNA. The sample holds roughly 65,000 clones, about 89% seen once. Per germline, CDR1 SGHAT and CDR2 FQDESV (reference sequence). Trimming left V 5 bases short and J 0 bases short, with 8 bases between. CDR3 length equals 14 residues. The sample consisted of peripheral blood. This sequence was found in a woman aged 60-75 years with acute or convalescent COVID-19. V is TRBV11-1 and J is TRBJ2-1, with D perhaps TRBD1 (6 bases). The CDR3: CASSPGDSYNEQFF. The CDR3 region has the DNA TGTGCCAGCAGCCCAGGGGACTCCTACAATGAGCAGTTCTTC.